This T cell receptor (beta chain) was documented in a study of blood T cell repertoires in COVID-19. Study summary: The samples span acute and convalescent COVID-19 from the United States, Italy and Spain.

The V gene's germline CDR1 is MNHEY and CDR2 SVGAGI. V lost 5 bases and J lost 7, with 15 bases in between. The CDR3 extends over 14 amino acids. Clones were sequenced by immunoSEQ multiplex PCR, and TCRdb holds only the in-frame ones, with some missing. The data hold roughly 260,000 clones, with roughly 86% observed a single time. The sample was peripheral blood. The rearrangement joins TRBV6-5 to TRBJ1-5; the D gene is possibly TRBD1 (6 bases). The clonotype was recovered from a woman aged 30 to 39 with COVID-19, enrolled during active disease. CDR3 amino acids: CASSREGVGQPQHF. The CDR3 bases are TGTGCCAGCAGTCGGGAGGGGGTAGGGCAGCCCCAGCATTTT.